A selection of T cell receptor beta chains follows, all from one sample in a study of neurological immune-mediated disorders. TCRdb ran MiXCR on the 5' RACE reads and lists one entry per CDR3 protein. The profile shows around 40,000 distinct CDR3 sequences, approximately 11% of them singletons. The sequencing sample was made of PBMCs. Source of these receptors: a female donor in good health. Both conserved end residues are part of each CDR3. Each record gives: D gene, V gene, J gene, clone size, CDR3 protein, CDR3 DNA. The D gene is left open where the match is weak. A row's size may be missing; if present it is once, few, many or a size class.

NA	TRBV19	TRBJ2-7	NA	CASSMRDSYEQYF	TGTGCCAGTAGTATGCGTGACAGTTACGAGCAGTACTTC
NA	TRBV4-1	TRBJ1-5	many	CASSLDIREYSNQPQHF	TGCGCCAGCAGCCTAGATATCCGGGAGTATAGCAATCAGCCCCAGCATTTT
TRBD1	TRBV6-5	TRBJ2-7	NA	CASTGQGAIEQYF	TGTGCCAGCACTGGACAGGGAGCCATCGAGCAGTACTTC
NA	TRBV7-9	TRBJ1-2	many	CASSPGTKGYTF	TGTGCCAGCAGCCCTGGGACCAAGGGCTACACCTTC
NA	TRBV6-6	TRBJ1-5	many	CASSYPDRIGQPQHF	TGTGCCAGCAGTTACCCCGACAGGATAGGACAGCCCCAGCATTTT
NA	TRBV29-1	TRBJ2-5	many	CSVASWQGTIGSLGETQYF	TGCAGCGTTGCTTCGTGGCAGGGGACAATAGGGAGTCTGGGAGAGACCCAGTACTTC
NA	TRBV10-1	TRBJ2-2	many	CASSESNRPTGELFF	TGCGCCAGCAGTGAGTCCAACAGGCCCACCGGGGAGCTGTTTTTT
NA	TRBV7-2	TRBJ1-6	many	CASSLDSAGSSPLHF	TGTGCCAGCAGCTTAGATTCCGCAGGGTCCTCACCCCTCCACTTT
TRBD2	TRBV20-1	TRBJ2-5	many	CSALPSGGDQETQYF	TGCAGTGCACTTCCTAGCGGGGGGGACCAAGAGACCCAGTACTTC
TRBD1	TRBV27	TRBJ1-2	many	CASSPGQIYGYTF	TGTGCCAGCAGTCCGGGACAGATCTATGGCTACACCTTC
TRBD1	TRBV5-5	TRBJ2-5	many	CASSPAGGTGGETQYF	TGTGCCAGCAGCCCCGCTGGGGGGACAGGGGGTGAGACCCAGTACTTC
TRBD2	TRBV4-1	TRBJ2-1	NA	CASSQDRSGGSPREQFF	TGCGCCAGCAGCCAAGATCGGAGCGGGGGGTCCCCCAGGGAGCAGTTCTTC
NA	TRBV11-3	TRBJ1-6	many	CASSFRPDSPLHF	TGTGCCAGCAGCTTTAGGCCGGATTCACCCCTCCACTTT
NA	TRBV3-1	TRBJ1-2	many	CASSQEGLGNYGYTF	TGTGCCAGCAGCCAAGAGGGGCTGGGGAACTATGGCTACACCTTC
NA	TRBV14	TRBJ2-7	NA	CASSAGAAYEQYF	TGTGCCAGCAGCGCCGGTGCAGCTTACGAGCAGTACTTC
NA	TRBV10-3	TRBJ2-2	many	CAISDAGDTGELFF	TGTGCCATCAGTGACGCAGGAGATACCGGGGAGCTGTTTTTT
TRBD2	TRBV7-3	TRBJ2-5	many	CASSLVASGGRKETQYF	TGTGCCAGCAGCTTAGTCGCTAGCGGGGGGCGAAAAGAGACCCAGTACTTC
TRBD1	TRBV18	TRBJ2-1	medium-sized	CASSRQGYFNEQFF	TGTGCCAGCTCTAGACAGGGCTATTTCAATGAGCAGTTCTTC
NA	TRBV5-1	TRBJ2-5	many	CASSSGPAGQETQYF	TGCGCCAGCAGCTCGGGACCAGCGGGCCAAGAGACCCAGTACTTC
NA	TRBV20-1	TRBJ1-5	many	CSARVGDNQPQHF	TGCAGTGCTAGAGTGGGGGACAATCAGCCCCAGCATTTT
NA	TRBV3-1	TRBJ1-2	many	CASSQEGAINYGYTF	TGTGCCAGCAGCCAAGAAGGGGCGATCAACTATGGCTACACCTTC
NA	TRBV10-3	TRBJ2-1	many	CAIRPDHSVDEQFF	TGTGCCATCAGACCGGACCACTCCGTCGATGAGCAGTTCTTC
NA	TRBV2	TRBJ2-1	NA	CASSQLNSYNEQFF	TGTGCCAGCAGTCAACTGAACTCCTACAATGAGCAGTTCTTC
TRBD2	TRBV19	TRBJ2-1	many	CASSPAGEDLFF	TGTGCCAGTAGTCCGGCGGGGGAAGATCTGTTCTTC
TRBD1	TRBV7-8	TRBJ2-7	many	CASRQGVYEQYF	TGTGCCAGCCGACAGGGGGTATACGAGCAGTACTTC
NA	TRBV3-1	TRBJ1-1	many	CASSQVGGALAVPAMTEAFF	TGTGCCAGCAGCCAAGTTGGCGGCGCCCTTGCCGTACCCGCGATGACTGAAGCTTTCTTT
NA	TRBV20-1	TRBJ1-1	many	CSARGTTNTEAFF	TGCAGTGCTAGGGGGACCACGAACACTGAAGCTTTCTTT
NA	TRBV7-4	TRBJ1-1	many	CATSLWGQNTEAFF	TGTGCCACCAGCTTATGGGGACAGAACACTGAAGCTTTCTTT
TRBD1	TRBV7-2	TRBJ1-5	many	CASSPGGGNQPQHF	TGTGCCAGCAGCCCAGGGGGAGGCAATCAGCCCCAGCATTTT
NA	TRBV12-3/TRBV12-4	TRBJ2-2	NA	CPIRCEGVYTGELFF	TGTCCCATCCGTTGCGAGGGAGTTTACACCGGGGAGCTGTTTTTT
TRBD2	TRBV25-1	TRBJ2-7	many	CASTTSGEAHEQYF	TGTGCCAGCACCACCAGCGGGGAGGCCCACGAGCAGTACTTC
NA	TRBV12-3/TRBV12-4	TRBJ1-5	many	CASTSQGLRQPQHF	TGTGCCAGCACCTCCCAGGGACTAAGGCAGCCCCAGCATTTT
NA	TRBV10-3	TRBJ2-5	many	CAIRSNQGQETQYF	TGTGCCATCCGATCTAACCAGGGACAAGAGACCCAGTACTTC
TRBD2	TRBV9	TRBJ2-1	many	CASSVPSGGDNEQFF	TGTGCCAGCAGCGTTCCTAGCGGGGGGGACAATGAGCAGTTCTTC
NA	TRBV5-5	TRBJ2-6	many	CASSGQTSSGANVLTF	TGTGCCAGCAGCGGCCAGACGAGCTCTGGGGCCAACGTCCTGACTTTC
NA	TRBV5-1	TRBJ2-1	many	CASSYSNRDQQFF	TGCGCCAGCAGCTACTCTAACCGGGACCAGCAGTTCTTC
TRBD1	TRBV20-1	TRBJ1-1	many	CSGTDRESEAFF	TGCAGTGGAACGGACAGGGAATCTGAAGCTTTCTTT
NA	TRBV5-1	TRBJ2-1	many	CASSLGGSYNEQFF	TGCGCCAGCAGCTTGGGCGGCTCCTACAATGAGCAGTTCTTC
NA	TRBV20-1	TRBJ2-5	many	CSASSPSGETQYF	TGCAGTGCTAGTAGCCCCTCTGGGGAGACCCAGTACTTC
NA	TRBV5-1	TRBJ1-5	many	CASSPGLDSNQPQHF	TGCGCCAGCAGCCCAGGGCTCGACTCTAATCAGCCCCAGCATTTT
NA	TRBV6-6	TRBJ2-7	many	CASSDDTLDLKEQYF	TGTGCCAGCAGTGATGACACCCTTGATTTGAAAGAGCAGTACTTC
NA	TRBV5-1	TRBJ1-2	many	CASSLRGENYGYTF	TGCGCCAGCAGCCTTCGGGGAGAGAACTATGGCTACACCTTC
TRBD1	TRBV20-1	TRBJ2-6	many	CSASSSGQGARGANVLTF	TGCAGTGCTAGCAGCTCGGGACAGGGGGCGCGTGGGGCCAACGTCCTGACTTTC
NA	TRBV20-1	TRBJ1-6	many	CSAQNREITYNSPLHF	TGCAGTGCTCAGAACAGGGAAATCACCTATAATTCACCCCTCCACTTT